This T cell receptor beta chain was captured by sequencing in a study of blood T cells in healthy people across ages. Turning to this clonotype: Germline is not matched at one junction end, which may reflect a read error.

Next came a second PCR, run for about 7 to 11 cycles, which used a sample-barcoded 5' primer along with a J-beta primer mix. TCRdb processed the 5' RACE reads anew with MiXCR; each CDR3 protein has one entry. The data show around 700,000 distinct CDR3 sequences, roughly 25% seen once. There are 11 residues in the CDR3. Germline V gene data show CDR1 as DFQATT and CDR2 as SNEGSKA (reference sequence). Separately, the same data were catalogued under a study of T cells of mothers and their children.

The chain recombines TRBV20-1 with TRBJ2-5, with D perhaps TRBD2 (5 bases). The sequence came from a boy between 5 and 17 years old in good health. The sample comprised blood. The CDR3 loop reads CSATQRDLGFF. CDR3 coding DNA: TGCAGTGCTACCCAGAGGGATTTGGGTTTCTTC.